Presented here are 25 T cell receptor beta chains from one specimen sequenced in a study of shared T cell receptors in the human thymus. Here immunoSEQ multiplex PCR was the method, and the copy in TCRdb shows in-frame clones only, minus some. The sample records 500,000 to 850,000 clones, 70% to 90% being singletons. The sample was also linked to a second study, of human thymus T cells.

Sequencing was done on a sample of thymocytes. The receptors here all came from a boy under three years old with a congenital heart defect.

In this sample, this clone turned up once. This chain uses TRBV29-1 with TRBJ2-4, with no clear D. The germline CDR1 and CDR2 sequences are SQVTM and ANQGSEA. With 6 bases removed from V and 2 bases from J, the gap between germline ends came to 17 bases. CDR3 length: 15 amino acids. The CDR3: CSVEEYAATKNIQYF. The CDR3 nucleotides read TGCAGCGTAGAGGAATACGCGGCCACCAAAAACATTCAGTACTTC.

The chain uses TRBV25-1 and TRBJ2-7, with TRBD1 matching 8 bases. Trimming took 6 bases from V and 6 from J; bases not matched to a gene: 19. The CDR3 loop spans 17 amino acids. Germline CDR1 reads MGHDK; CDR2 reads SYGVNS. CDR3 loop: CASREGHPQGASAEQYF. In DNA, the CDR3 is TGTGCCAGCAGGGAAGGCCACCCCCAGGGGGCCTCGGCCGAGCAGTACTTC.

The CDR3 reads CASSLRGPESELFF. Here the CDR3 DNA reads TGTGCCAGCAGTTTACGAGGCCCCGAGTCGGAGCTGTTTTTT. This rearrangement joins TRBV27 to TRBJ2-2, with unresolved D. The CDR3 spans 14 residues. Trimming pared 2 bases from V and 10 bases from J, leaving 14 bases between. Germline V CDR1 and CDR2: MNHEY, SMNVEV (reference sequence).

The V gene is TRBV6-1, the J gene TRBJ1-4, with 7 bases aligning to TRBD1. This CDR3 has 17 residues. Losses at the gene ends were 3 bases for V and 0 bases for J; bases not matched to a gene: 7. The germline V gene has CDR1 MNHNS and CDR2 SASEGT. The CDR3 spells CASSERQGPPTNEKLFF. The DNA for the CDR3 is TGTGCCAGCAGTGAGAGACAGGGTCCCCCAACTAATGAAAAACTGTTTTTT.

The chain's CDR3 is CASRTGWHQPQHF. CDR3 DNA: TGTGCTTCGCGGACAGGGTGGCATCAGCCCCAGCATTTT. The chain recombines TRBV28 with TRBJ1-5; 8 bases agree with TRBD1. CDR1 is MDHEN, CDR2 SYDVKM, per germline. This CDR3 has 13 amino acids.

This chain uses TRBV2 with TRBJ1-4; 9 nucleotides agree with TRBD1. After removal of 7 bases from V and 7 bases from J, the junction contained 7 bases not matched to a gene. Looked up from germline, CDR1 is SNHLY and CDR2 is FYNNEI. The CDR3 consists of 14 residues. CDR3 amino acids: CASITGGASEKLFF. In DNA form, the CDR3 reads TGTGCCAGCATAACAGGGGGCGCGTCTGAAAAACTGTTTTTT.

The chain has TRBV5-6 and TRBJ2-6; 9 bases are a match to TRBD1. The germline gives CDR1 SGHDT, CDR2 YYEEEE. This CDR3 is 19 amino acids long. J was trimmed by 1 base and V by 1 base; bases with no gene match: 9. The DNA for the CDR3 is TGTGCCAGCAGCTTGTTAGCACAGGGGGCCGGTTCTGGGGCCAACGTCCTGACTTTC. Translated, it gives CASSLLAQGAGSGANVLTF.

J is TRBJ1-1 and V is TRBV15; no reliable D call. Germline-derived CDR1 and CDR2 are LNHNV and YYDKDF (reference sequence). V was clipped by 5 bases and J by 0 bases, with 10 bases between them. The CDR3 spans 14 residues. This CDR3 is CATSGDIMNTEAFF. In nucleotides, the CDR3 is TGTGCCACCAGCGGCGACATCATGAACACTGAAGCTTTCTTT.

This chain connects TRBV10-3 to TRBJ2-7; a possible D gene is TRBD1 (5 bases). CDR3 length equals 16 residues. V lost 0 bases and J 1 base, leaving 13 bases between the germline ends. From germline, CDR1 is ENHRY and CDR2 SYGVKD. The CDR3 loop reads CAISESPVQGSYEQYF. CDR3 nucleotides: TGTGCCATCAGTGAGTCGCCCGTTCAGGGTTCCTACGAGCAGTACTTC.

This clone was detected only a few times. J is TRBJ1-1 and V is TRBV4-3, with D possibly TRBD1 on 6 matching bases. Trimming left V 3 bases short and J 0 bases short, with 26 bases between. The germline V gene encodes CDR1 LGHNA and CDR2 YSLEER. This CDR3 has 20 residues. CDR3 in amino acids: CASSQDLPSGTRAMNTEAFF. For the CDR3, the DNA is TGCGCCAGCAGCCAGGATCTACCGAGCGGGACAAGGGCCATGAACACTGAAGCTTTCTTT.

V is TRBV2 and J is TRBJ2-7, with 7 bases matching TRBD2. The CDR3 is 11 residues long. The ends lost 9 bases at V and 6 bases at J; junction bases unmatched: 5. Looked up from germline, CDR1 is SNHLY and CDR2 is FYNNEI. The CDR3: CASWGGLEQYF. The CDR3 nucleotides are TGTGCCAGTTGGGGAGGGCTCGAGCAGTACTTC.

The CDR3 nucleotides are TGTGCCAGCAGCCCGGGACTAGCGGGGGCTCTCCAAGAGACCCAGTACTTC. The encoded protein is CASSPGLAGALQETQYF. The J gene is TRBJ2-5, the V gene TRBV5-6; 14 bases line up with TRBD2. Germline values: CDR1 SGHDT, CDR2 YYEEEE. V lost 4 bases to trimming and J lost 1 base; unmatched junction nucleotides: 6. The CDR3 has 17 amino acids.

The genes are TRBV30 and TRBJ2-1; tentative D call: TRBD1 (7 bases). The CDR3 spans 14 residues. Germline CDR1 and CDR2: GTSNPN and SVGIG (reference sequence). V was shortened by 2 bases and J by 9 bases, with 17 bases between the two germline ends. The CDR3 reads CAWSKQGRFGEQFF. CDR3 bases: TGTGCCTGGAGTAAACAGGGGAGGTTTGGTGAGCAGTTCTTC.

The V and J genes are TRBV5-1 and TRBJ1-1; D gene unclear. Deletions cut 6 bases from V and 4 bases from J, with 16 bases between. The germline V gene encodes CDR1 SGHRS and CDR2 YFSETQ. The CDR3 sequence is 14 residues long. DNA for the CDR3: TGCGCCAGCAACTTCAGACGAGGTGGCACTGAAGCTTTCTTT. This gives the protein CASNFRRGGTEAFF.

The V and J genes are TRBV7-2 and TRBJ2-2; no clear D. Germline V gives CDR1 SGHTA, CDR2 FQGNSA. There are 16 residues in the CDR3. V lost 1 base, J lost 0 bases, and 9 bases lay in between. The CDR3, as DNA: TGTGCCAGCAGCTTAGTTAGCCTATCGAACACCGGGGAGCTGTTTTTT. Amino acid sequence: CASSLVSLSNTGELFF.

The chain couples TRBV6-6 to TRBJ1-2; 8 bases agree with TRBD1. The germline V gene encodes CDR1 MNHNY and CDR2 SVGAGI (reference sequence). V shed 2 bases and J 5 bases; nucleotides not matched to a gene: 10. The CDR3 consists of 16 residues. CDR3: CASSYAIENRGYGYTF. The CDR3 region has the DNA TGTGCCAGCAGTTACGCGATTGAGAACAGGGGGTATGGCTACACCTTC.

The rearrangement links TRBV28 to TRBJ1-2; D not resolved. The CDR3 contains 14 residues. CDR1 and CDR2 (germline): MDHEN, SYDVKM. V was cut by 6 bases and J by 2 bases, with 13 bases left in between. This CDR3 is CASSFPGANYGYTF. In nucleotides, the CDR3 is TGTGCCAGCAGCTTCCCCGGAGCAAACTATGGCTACACCTTC.

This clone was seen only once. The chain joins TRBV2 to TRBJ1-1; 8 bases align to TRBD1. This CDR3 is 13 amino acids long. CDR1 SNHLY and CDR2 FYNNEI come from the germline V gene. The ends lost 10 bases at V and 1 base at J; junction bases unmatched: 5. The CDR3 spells CAIHGTGNTEAFF. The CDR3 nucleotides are TGTGCCATCCACGGGACAGGGAACACTGAAGCTTTCTTT. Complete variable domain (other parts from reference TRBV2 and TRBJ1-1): EPEVTQTPSHQVTQMGQEVILRCVPISNHLYFYWYRQILGQKVEFLVSFYNNEISEKSEIFDDQFSVERPDGSNFTLKIRSTKLEDSAMYFCAIHGTGNTEAFFGQGTRLTVV.

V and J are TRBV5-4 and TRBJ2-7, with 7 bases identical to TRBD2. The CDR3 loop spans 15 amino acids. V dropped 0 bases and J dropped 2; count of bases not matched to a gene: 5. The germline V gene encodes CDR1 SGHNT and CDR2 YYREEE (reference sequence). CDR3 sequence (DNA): TGTGCCAGCAGCTTGGCGTGGGACTACCCCTACGAGCAGTACTTC. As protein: CASSLAWDYPYEQYF.

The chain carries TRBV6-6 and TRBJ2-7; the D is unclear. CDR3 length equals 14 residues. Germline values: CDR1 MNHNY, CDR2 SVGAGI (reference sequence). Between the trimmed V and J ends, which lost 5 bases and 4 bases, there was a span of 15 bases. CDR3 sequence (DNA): TGTGCCAGCAGTCTTCCAGGTCTTGTGTACGAGCAGTACTTC. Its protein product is CASSLPGLVYEQYF.

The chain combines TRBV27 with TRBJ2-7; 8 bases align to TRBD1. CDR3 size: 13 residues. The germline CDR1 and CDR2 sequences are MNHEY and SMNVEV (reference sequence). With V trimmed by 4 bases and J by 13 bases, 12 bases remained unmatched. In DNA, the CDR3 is TGTGCCAGCAGTTCGGCGGACAGGGCCTTACCTTACTTC. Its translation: CASSSADRALPYF.

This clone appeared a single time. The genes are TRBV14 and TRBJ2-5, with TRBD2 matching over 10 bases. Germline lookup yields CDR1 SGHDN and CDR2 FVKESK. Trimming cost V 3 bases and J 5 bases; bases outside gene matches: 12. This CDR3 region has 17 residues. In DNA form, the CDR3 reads TGTGCCAGCAGCCACGAAAAGCGGGGGGGCGTTCGGGAGACCCAGTACTTC. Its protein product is CASSHEKRGGVRETQYF.

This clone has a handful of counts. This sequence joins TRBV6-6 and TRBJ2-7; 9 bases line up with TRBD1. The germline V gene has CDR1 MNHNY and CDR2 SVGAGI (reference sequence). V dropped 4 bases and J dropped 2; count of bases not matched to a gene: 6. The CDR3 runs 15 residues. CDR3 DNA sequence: TGTGCCAGCAGTTGGGGGACAGGGTATGCCTACGAGCAGTACTTC. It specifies CASSWGTGYAYEQYF.

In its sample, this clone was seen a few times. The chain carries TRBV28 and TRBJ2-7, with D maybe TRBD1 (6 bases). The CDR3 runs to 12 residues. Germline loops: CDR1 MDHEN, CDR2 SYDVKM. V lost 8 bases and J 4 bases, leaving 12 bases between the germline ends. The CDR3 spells CASGQSQYEQYF. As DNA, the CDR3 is TGTGCCAGCGGACAGTCCCAGTACGAGCAGTACTTC.

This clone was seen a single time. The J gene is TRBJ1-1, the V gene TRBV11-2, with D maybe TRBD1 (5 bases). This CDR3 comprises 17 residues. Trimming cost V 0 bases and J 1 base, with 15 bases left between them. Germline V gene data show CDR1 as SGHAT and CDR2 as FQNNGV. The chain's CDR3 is CASSLDAGRGPNTEAFF. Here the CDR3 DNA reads TGTGCCAGCAGCTTAGATGCTGGGAGGGGACCGAACACTGAAGCTTTCTTT.